What follows is one T cell receptor (beta chain) and its context. The antigen is not known. The sample originates from a study of T cell responses to AZD1222 COVID-19 vaccine. Findings and caveats of the study: Baseline seropositivity characterized only six AZD1222 recipients. Targets within unmutated variant regions were reportedly found for nearly half of spike-specific TCRs. In all cases, repertoires were sampled only after the peak T cell response.

The repertoire was sequenced with immunoSEQ multiplex PCR; TCRdb's copy has only in-frame clones and lacks some. The sample lists some 180,000 clones, around 88% seen once, with roughly 0.5% in the top ten. The sample here was peripheral blood, taken on day 0 of AZD1222 vaccination. This receptor was identified in an adult in good health.

The CDR3 reads CASRMDPGTVSSTDTQYF. The CDR3 bases are TGTGCCAGCAGGATGGATCCCGGGACAGTGTCGTCCACAGATACGCAGTATTTT. V is TRBV5-4 and J is TRBJ2-3; 7 positions agree with TRBD1. CDR3 length equals 18 residues. Germline lookup yields CDR1 SGHNT and CDR2 YYREEE (reference sequence). V shed 5 bases and J 2 bases; nucleotides not matched to a gene: 17.